What follows are 25 T cell receptor beta chains derived from one specimen sequenced in a study of cytomegalovirus exposure and HLA in healthy donors. Primers for the PCR totalled 60 Vbeta and 13 Jbeta. Libraries were prepared by immunoSEQ multiplex PCR; TCRdb keeps only in-frame clonotypes and omits some of them. This table has tens of thousands of clones, 60% to 85% appearing once. Sequencing used PBMCs. The receptors shown here come from a woman aged 40 to 50 in good health and CMV-seropositive.

This rearrangement joins TRBV5-5 to TRBJ1-1, with D perhaps TRBD1 (6 bases). Germline values: CDR1 SGHKS, CDR2 YYEKEE (reference sequence). There are 12 residues in the CDR3. The ends were cut back, 2 bases at V and 10 bases at J, with 12 bases in the middle. The CDR3 nucleotides read TGTGCCAGCAGCTTAGGGCAGGGGAGAGCTTTCTTT. Protein sequence: CASSLGQGRAFF.

This clone was observed once. J is TRBJ1-2 and V is TRBV7-9; maybe TRBD1 (5 bases). Germline CDR1 is SEHNR and CDR2 is FQNEAQ (reference sequence). This CDR3 has 13 residues. Trimming shortened V by 8 bases and J by 8 bases, and 18 bases separated the two germline ends. The CDR3 loop is CASVTLGLGGYTF. CDR3 sequence (DNA): TGTGCCAGCGTCACCCTGGGGCTGGGGGGCTACACCTTC.

The chain carries TRBV5-1 and TRBJ2-1, with 12 nucleotides matching TRBD2. CDR3 length: 16 residues. The junction had 5 bases not matched to a gene; V was cut back by 0 bases and J by 7 bases. Germline V gene sequence: CDR1 SGHRS, CDR2 YFSETQ. CDR3 DNA sequence: TGCGCCAGCAGCTTGGATCCTAGCGGGAGGGGTAATGAGCAGTTCTTC. As protein: CASSLDPSGRGNEQFF.

This rearrangement joins TRBV11-2 to TRBJ1-1; 8 nucleotides match TRBD1. Trimming took 5 bases from V and 5 from J; bases not matched to a gene: 10. CDR3 length: 15 residues. Germline V gene lookup returns CDR1 SGHAT and CDR2 FQNNGV. DNA of the CDR3: TGTGCCAGCAGCCCAGGGGACAGGTTAGGGACTGAAGCTTTCTTT. Amino acid sequence: CASSPGDRLGTEAFF.

A few counts support this clone. J is TRBJ2-7 and V is TRBV27, with a weak D call TRBD2 (5 bases). The V gene lost 6 bases and the J gene lost 7 bases, with 19 bases spanning the gap. The CDR3 totals 14 residues. Germline V gene lookup returns CDR1 MNHEY and CDR2 SMNVEV (reference sequence). The CDR3 region is CASSPLLGRREQYF. CDR3 nucleotides: TGTGCCAGCAGCCCCTTACTAGGACGACGGGAGCAGTACTTC.

The J gene is TRBJ2-4, the V gene TRBV18; 7 nucleotides align to TRBD1. The ends lost 3 bases at V and 4 bases at J; junction bases unmatched: 9. The CDR3 is 16 residues long. Looked up from germline, CDR1 is KGHSH and CDR2 is LQKENI. CDR3: CASSPVSQGVKNIQYF. The CDR3 DNA sequence: TGTGCCAGCTCACCCGTCTCGCAGGGGGTGAAAAACATTCAGTACTTC.

The chain's CDR3 is CAIWGQGNQPQHF. For the CDR3, the DNA is TGTGCCATCTGGGGACAGGGCAATCAGCCCCAGCATTTT. The rearrangement uses TRBV28 and TRBJ1-5; 8 bases align to TRBD1. Germline lookup yields CDR1 MDHEN and CDR2 SYDVKM. This CDR3 spans 13 amino acids. Losses at the gene ends were 10 bases for V and 2 bases for J; bases not matched to a gene: 4.

The gene calls are TRBV7-2 and TRBJ2-1; 7 bases are a match to TRBD1. V lost 5 bases to trimming and J lost 5 bases; unmatched junction nucleotides: 6. The CDR3 runs 14 residues. From germline, CDR1 is SGHTA and CDR2 FQGNSA. CDR3 in DNA: TGTGCCAGCAGCCGACAGGGTACGGACAATGAGCAGTTCTTC. Translated, it gives CASSRQGTDNEQFF.

The gene calls are TRBV4-2 and TRBJ2-3, with TRBD1 identical over 9 bases. Germline V gene sequence: CDR1 LGHNA, CDR2 YNFKEQ. Unmatched junction bases numbered 9, after V lost 1 base and J lost 4 bases. This CDR3 has 17 residues. The CDR3 DNA reads TGTGCCAGCAGCCAAGGCGAGAGGGACAGGGTGGCAGATACGCAGTATTTT. Residues: CASSQGERDRVADTQYF.

Regarding this clone: Sequence at one end of the junction differs from germline and may be a read error. The J gene is TRBJ2-5, the V gene TRBV29-1; no reliable D call. With the DNA end fitting TRBJ2-7 better, the J assignment may be wrong. Germline-derived CDR1 and CDR2 are SQVTM and ANQGSEA. The CDR3 has 12 amino acids. The CDR3 bases are TGCAGCGTGGAAGGAATCAACTACGAGCAGTACTTC. Protein product: CSVEGINYEQYF.

The V gene is TRBV9, the J gene TRBJ2-5; 7 positions match TRBD1. The J call is doubtful: the DNA matches TRBJ2-7 better. Germline V CDR1 and CDR2: SGDLS, YYNGEE. This CDR3 spans 15 amino acids. The DNA of the CDR3 is TGTGCCAGCAGCCCCCGACAGGGTAGCCCCTACGAGCAGTACTTC. This translates into CASSPRQGSPYEQYF.

This chain links TRBV19 with TRBJ1-1; 9 nucleotides align to TRBD1. Germline assignment: CDR1 LNHDA and CDR2 SQIVND (reference sequence). The CDR3 is 17 residues long. V lost 2 bases to trimming and J lost 0 bases; unmatched junction nucleotides: 7. The CDR3 here is CASSINPGQGMNTEAFF. The CDR3 region has the DNA TGTGCCAGTAGTATAAACCCCGGACAGGGGATGAACACTGAAGCTTTCTTT.

The chain joins TRBV27 to TRBJ1-2, with 11 nucleotides matching TRBD1. CDR1 MNHEY and CDR2 SMNVEV come from the germline V gene (reference sequence). The CDR3 runs to 14 residues. The V gene end was trimmed by 6 bases and the J gene end by 7 bases; junction bases not matched to a gene: 7. Here the CDR3 DNA reads TGTGCCAGCAGCCCACGGACAGGGGGCGGTGGCTACACCTTC. Translated, it gives CASSPRTGGGGYTF.

CDR3 amino acids: CASEAGGPWDTQYF. The CDR3 DNA reads as TGTGCCAGTGAAGCGGGAGGGCCTTGGGATACGCAGTATTTT. The V call is TRBV19, the J call TRBJ2-3, with 10 bases that match TRBD2. Germline-derived CDR1 and CDR2 are LNHDA and SQIVND (reference sequence). Trimming took 8 bases from V and 6 from J; bases not matched to a gene: 8. The CDR3 totals 14 residues.

The gene calls are TRBV19 and TRBJ2-1; D is perhaps TRBD2 (5 bases). V lost 2 bases to trimming and J lost 4 bases, with 12 bases between them. The CDR3 has 15 amino acids. The germline gives CDR1 LNHDA, CDR2 SQIVND (reference sequence). The CDR3 coding sequence is TGTGCCAGTAGTATACAGGAACGGACTTACAATGAGCAGTTCTTC. Translated: CASSIQERTYNEQFF.

The chain recombines TRBV5-4 with TRBJ2-1; 9 positions match TRBD1. CDR3 length: 15 residues. Germline assignment: CDR1 SGHNT and CDR2 YYREEE (reference sequence). The V and J ends lost 4 bases and 8 bases, in that order; junction bases with no gene match: 10. CDR3 bases: TGTGCCAGCAGCCAACCGGGACAGGGAAGCCATGAGCAGTTCTTC. Its translation is CASSQPGQGSHEQFF.

The V and J genes are TRBV7-2 and TRBJ2-7; D uncertain. CDR1 SGHTA and CDR2 FQGNSA come from the germline V gene. The CDR3 loop spans 13 amino acids. V lost 2 bases to trimming and J lost 3 bases, with 8 bases between them. The CDR3 DNA is TGTGCCAGCAGCTTACCTCAACTCTACGAGCAGTACTTC. Its translation: CASSLPQLYEQYF.

The rearrangement joins TRBV28 to TRBJ2-6; maybe TRBD2 (6 bases). V lost 3 bases to trimming and J lost 0 bases, with 12 bases between them. Germline V gene data show CDR1 as MDHEN and CDR2 as SYDVKM. This CDR3 is 17 amino acids long. The CDR3 DNA sequence: TGTGCCAGCAGTTTGGCGGGATCCCACTCTGGGGCCAACGTCCTGACTTTC. This translates into CASSLAGSHSGANVLTF.

This clone was observed a single time. The chain carries TRBV10-3 and TRBJ1-5; D gene unclear. Trimming took off 4 bases at V and 2 bases at J, with 12 bases between the two ends. Germline values: CDR1 ENHRY, CDR2 SYGVKD. This CDR3 is built from 15 residues. Here the CDR3 reads CAISGGGSGNQPQHF. The DNA for the CDR3 is TGTGCCATCAGTGGCGGAGGCAGCGGCAATCAGCCCCAGCATTTT.

V gene TRBV7-2 combines with J gene TRBJ2-4; TRBD1 aligns across 10 bases. Germline CDR1 reads SGHTA; CDR2 reads FQGNSA. The CDR3 extends over 14 amino acids. V shed 5 bases and J 9 bases; nucleotides not matched to a gene: 7. The CDR3, as DNA: TGTGCCAGCAGCGCCGGACAGGGGGAGGTCATTCAGTACTTC. Translation gives CASSAGQGEVIQYF.

The V call is TRBV6-5, the J call TRBJ1-2, with D perhaps TRBD1 (5 bases). The CDR3 has 13 amino acids. Germline CDR1 is MNHEY and CDR2 is SVGAGI. Trimming cost V 3 bases and J 4 bases, with 9 bases left between them. The CDR3 nucleotides are TGTGCCAGCAGTTATCAGGGATCCTATGGCTACACCTTC. Translating gives CASSYQGSYGYTF.

This chain uses TRBV7-9 with TRBJ2-2, with TRBD2 as a possible D gene (5 bases). The V and J ends lost 4 bases and 8 bases respectively, with 8 bases between them. CDR1 is SEHNR and CDR2 is FQNEAQ in the germline V gene (reference sequence). The CDR3 spans 12 residues. The DNA for the CDR3 is TGTGCCAGCAGCTCGGGAACTGGGGAGCTGTTTTTT. Residues: CASSSGTGELFF.

This clone turned up a few times. The chain recombines TRBV30 with TRBJ1-1; D is unclear. V was clipped by 0 bases and J by 9 bases, with 5 bases between them. Germline-derived CDR1 and CDR2 are GTSNPN and SVGIG (reference sequence). The length of the CDR3 is 10 residues. DNA for the CDR3: TGTGCCTGGAGTGTGAGTAAAGCTTTCTTT. Amino acids: CAWSVSKAFF.

The chain couples TRBV7-2 to TRBJ2-7, with TRBD2 matching 14 bases. The CDR3 totals 16 residues. In germline, CDR1 is SGHTA, CDR2 FQGNSA. J was trimmed by 6 bases and V by 4 bases; bases with no gene match: 8. As DNA, the CDR3 is TGTGCCAGCAGCTCAACCGGGACTAGCGGGAGTGTCGAGCAGTACTTC. Translation: CASSSTGTSGSVEQYF.

This chain connects TRBV11-2 to TRBJ2-3, with 7 bases that match TRBD2. The CDR3 loop spans 16 amino acids. J was trimmed by 0 bases and V by 6 bases; bases with no gene match: 9. Germline CDR1 and CDR2: SGHAT and FQNNGV. CDR3 sequence reads: CASREPGLRSTDTQYF. The CDR3 DNA follows: TGTGCCAGCAGGGAACCGGGACTACGCAGCACAGATACGCAGTATTTT.